This T cell receptor (beta chain) was captured in a study of Ad26.COV2.S vaccination and SARS-CoV-2 variants. Some clones are missing from TCRdb's copy, which holds only in-frame ones; the method was immunoSEQ multiplex PCR. Seen here are 150,000 to 200,000 clones, 87% observed once, and the top ten hold roughly 6%. Germline V lookup: CDR1 MNHNS, CDR2 SASEGT. This CDR3 is 15 amino acids long. Trimming removed 1 base at V and 3 bases at J, with 12 bases between. This TCR was sampled from a human donor who had recovered from COVID-19. This chain uses TRBV6-1 with TRBJ1-1; D remains ambiguous. The sequencing used peripheral blood, collected after recovery from COVID-19. CDR3: CASSEGKGYDTEAFF. The CDR3 DNA sequence: TGTGCCAGCAGTGAAGGAAAGGGATACGACACTGAAGCTTTCTTT.